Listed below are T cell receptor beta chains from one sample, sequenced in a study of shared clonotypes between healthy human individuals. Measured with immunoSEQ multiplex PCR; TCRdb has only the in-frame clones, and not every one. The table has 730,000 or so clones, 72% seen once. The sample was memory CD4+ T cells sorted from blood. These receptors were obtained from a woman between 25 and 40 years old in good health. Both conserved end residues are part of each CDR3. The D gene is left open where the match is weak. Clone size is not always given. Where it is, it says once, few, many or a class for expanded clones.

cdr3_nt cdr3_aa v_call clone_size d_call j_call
TGTGCCACCAGCCGCCCGGGACTAGCGGGAGGAAAGCTCCAAGAGACCCAGTACTTC CATSRPGLAGGKLQETQYF TRBV15 once TRBD2 TRBJ2-5
TGTGCCAGCAGTTACTCAAGGCAGGGGGCTGTCCGGGAGCAGTTCTTC CASSYSRQGAVREQFF TRBV6-6 NA TRBD1 TRBJ2-1
TGTGCCAGCTCACCGTCGACAGGTAGCACAGATACGCAGTATTTT CASSPSTGSTDTQYF TRBV18 NA NA TRBJ2-3
TGCGCCAGCAGCTTGGCGCGGGAGCAACTAAATGAGCAGTTCTTC CASSLAREQLNEQFF TRBV5-1 once TRBD2 TRBJ2-1
TGTGCCAGCAGACGCCCAGGGACAGGGGCAGGAGATACGCAGTATTTT CASRRPGTGAGDTQYF TRBV27 NA TRBD1 TRBJ2-3
TGTGCCAGCAGTCTCTTTGGAGGGAGTGGGATCTATGGCTACACCTTC CASSLFGGSGIYGYTF TRBV27 once NA TRBJ1-2
TGCGCCAGCAGCTTGGGAGGGGGTATACCAGAGACCCAGTACTTC CASSLGGGIPETQYF TRBV5-1 NA NA TRBJ2-5
TGTGCCAGCAGTTTGGCGACCCAGACAGCCTACGAGCAGTACTTC CASSLATQTAYEQYF TRBV28 NA NA TRBJ2-7
TGTGCCAGCGGCGCCAGGGGCGAGACCCAGTACTTC CASGARGETQYF TRBV2 NA NA TRBJ2-5
TGTGCCAGTAGTATGGACAGGGGCTACGAGCAGTACTTC CASSMDRGYEQYF TRBV19 NA TRBD1 TRBJ2-7
TGTGCCAGCTATAGCGAGCGGGAGGTAGGAGAGCAGTACTTC CASYSEREVGEQYF TRBV28 NA TRBD2 TRBJ2-7
TGTGCCAGCAGATCGGGGGACAGGGCCATCATTGGCGTCTACGAGCAGTACTTC CASRSGDRAIIGVYEQYF TRBV28 once TRBD1 TRBJ2-7
TGTGCCAGCAGCTTGGGTGGCGATCAGCCCCAGCATTTT CASSLGGDQPQHF TRBV5-4 NA NA TRBJ1-5
TGTGCCAGCAGACGGACAGGGTCGGGCACTGAAGCTTTCTTT CASRRTGSGTEAFF TRBV7-9 NA TRBD1 TRBJ1-1
TGTGCCAGCAGTGACTCGAGACGACGGAAACGATATGAAAAACTGTTTTTT CASSDSRRRKRYEKLFF TRBV6-4 NA NA TRBJ1-4
TGTGCCAGCAGTCTGGGGGAGACCCAGTACTTC CASSLGETQYF TRBV11-2 NA NA TRBJ2-5
TGTGCCAGCAGCTTCGGGGAGATCTCTGGAAACACCATATATTTT CASSFGEISGNTIYF TRBV5-4 NA NA TRBJ1-3
TGCGCCAGCAGCAAACTAGCGGGAGGGCCTAATGAGCAGTTCTTC CASSKLAGGPNEQFF TRBV5-1 NA TRBD2 TRBJ2-1
TGCGCCAGCAGCTTGGATGGTCAGGCAGGGGAAGGGAAAATGGCTTTCTTT CASSLDGQAGEGKMAFF TRBV5-1 many NA TRBJ1-1
TGTGCCAGCAGCGTAGCTGGGGGGGCCGGGATCACGGGAACAGATACGCAGTATTTT CASSVAGGAGITGTDTQYF TRBV9 NA NA TRBJ2-3
TGTGCCAGCAGTCCTAGACTAGCGGGAGGGCTATACAATGAGCAGTTCTTC CASSPRLAGGLYNEQFF TRBV27 NA TRBD2 TRBJ2-1
TGTGCCAGTAGTGCCCGGACAGGGGTTTTCACTGAAGCTTTCTTT CASSARTGVFTEAFF TRBV19 NA TRBD1 TRBJ1-1
TGTGCCAGCAGCCCAGGGACTAGTGTTACCGGGGAGCTGTTTTTT CASSPGTSVTGELFF TRBV7-3 NA TRBD2 TRBJ2-2
TGTGCCAGCAGTGAAAAGAGCTCCTACGAGCAGTACTTC CASSEKSSYEQYF TRBV25-1 NA NA TRBJ2-7
TGTGCCAGCAGCTTAGCACTAGCGGTCTACCTCGGGTCCAATGAGCAGTTCTTC CASSLALAVYLGSNEQFF TRBV11-2 NA TRBD2 TRBJ2-1
TGTGCCAGCAGTCCGCGGTATGGGGGGTTCCCCACTGGGGCCAACGTCCTGACTTTC CASSPRYGGFPTGANVLTF TRBV27 NA NA TRBJ2-6
TGTGCCAGCAGTCGACAGGGTCGGGGTGAAAAACTGTTTTTT CASSRQGRGEKLFF TRBV2 NA TRBD1 TRBJ1-4
TGTGCCAGCTCACAGTCAACGGTAGACAACAATCAGCCCCAGCATTTT CASSQSTVDNNQPQHF TRBV18 NA NA TRBJ1-5
TGTGCCAGCAGCAGAACTAGTCGCGAAGAGACCCAGTACTTC CASSRTSREETQYF TRBV5-5 NA NA TRBJ2-5
TGTGCCAGCAGCCAAGATAGGGGACCCAAGACAACTGAAGCTTTCTTT CASSQDRGPKTTEAFF TRBV4-2 NA NA TRBJ1-1
TGTGCCAGCTCACCAGGGACAGGTCAAACCGGGGAGCTGTTTTTT CASSPGTGQTGELFF TRBV18 NA TRBD1 TRBJ2-2
TGTGCCAGCAGCCGAGTGGTAGGTGAGCAGTTCTTC CASSRVVGEQFF TRBV7-9 NA NA TRBJ2-1
TGCGCCAGCAGCTTGGGGTATGGGACTGAAGCTTTCTTT CASSLGYGTEAFF TRBV5-1 NA NA TRBJ1-1
TGTGCCAGTAGTGACCGGGACAGGATATACGAGCAGTACTTC CASSDRDRIYEQYF TRBV19 NA TRBD1 TRBJ2-7
TGTGCCAGCAGCAAACCCTCCCTTCGTAATCAGCCCCAGCATTTT CASSKPSLRNQPQHF TRBV21-1 once NA TRBJ1-5
TGTGCCAGCTCATCGGGACACCTGAACACTGAAGCTTTCTTT CASSSGHLNTEAFF TRBV18 NA NA TRBJ1-1
TGTGCCATCAGTGTAGACAGGTCAGGCTACGAGCAGTACTTC CAISVDRSGYEQYF TRBV10-3 once NA TRBJ2-7
TGTGCCAGCAGAGGCGGCCATAGCAATCAGCCCCAGCATTTT CASRGGHSNQPQHF TRBV6-1 NA NA TRBJ1-5
TGTGCCAGCAGCCAAGATGAATCCAAGGGGTTCAGGGAGCAGTACTTC CASSQDESKGFREQYF TRBV4-2 few NA TRBJ2-7
TGTGCCAGCGGCGGGGGGGCCGGGGGCTACAATGAGCAGTTCTTC CASGGGAGGYNEQFF TRBV6-1 NA TRBD2 TRBJ2-1
TGCGCCAGCAGCCGCGCGGGAGGCGCTAGCACAGATACGCAGTATTTT CASSRAGGASTDTQYF TRBV5-1 NA TRBD2 TRBJ2-3
TGTGCCAGTCGTTTGCGGAGTACCTACGAGCAGTACTTC CASRLRSTYEQYF TRBV19 NA NA TRBJ2-7